Listed here are 23 T cell receptor beta chains from one sample, sequenced in a study of CD8+ T cells in alopecia areata. The treatment was: oral pan-JAK inhibitor, 5-10 mg twice daily. Peripheral blood and lesional scalp punch biopsies were taken from alopecia areata patients. RNA was isolated and reverse transcribed to cDNA, the sequencing template. Here immunoSEQ multiplex PCR was the method, and the copy in TCRdb shows in-frame clones only, minus some. The table records under 25,000 clones, about 63% of them present only once. Material: skin, obtained at week 4, from a patient treated with tofacitinib. These receptors originate from a human donor with alopecia areata.

V and J are TRBV5-4 and TRBJ1-1, with D hard to call. Looked up from germline, CDR1 is SGHNT and CDR2 is YYREEE (reference sequence). V was pared by 0 bases and J by 2 bases, with 11 bases between. This CDR3 region has 15 residues. The chain's CDR3 is CASSLAGVPNTEAFF. Here the CDR3 DNA reads TGTGCCAGCAGCTTGGCCGGGGTTCCTAACACTGAAGCTTTCTTT. The full variable domain, completed using reference TRBV5-4 and TRBJ1-1, is ETGVTQSPTHLIKTRGQQVTLRCSSQSGHNTVSWYQQALGQGPQFIFQYYREEENGRGNFPPRFSGLQFPNYSSELNVNALELDDSALYLCASSLAGVPNTEAFFGQGTRLTVV.

The rearrangement uses TRBV7-3 and TRBJ2-1; D gene unclear. Deletions cut 3 bases from V and 4 bases from J, with 10 bases between. The germline V gene has CDR1 SGHTA and CDR2 FQGTGA. The CDR3 extends over 14 amino acids. CDR3 sequence (DNA): TGTGCCAGCAGCTTCCCCGGGCAGTACAATGAGCAGTTCTTC. Protein: CASSFPGQYNEQFF.

This clone has only a few counts. The genes are TRBV25-1 and TRBJ2-3, with D possibly called TRBD1 or TRBD2 (5 bases each). Trimming took off 2 bases at V and 6 bases at J, with 21 bases between the two ends. This CDR3 is built from 17 residues. Germline-derived CDR1 and CDR2 are MGHDK and SYGVNS. The CDR3 sequence is CASSEHWRTTTMDTQYF. The CDR3 DNA follows: TGTGCCAGCAGTGAACATTGGAGGACAACAACGATGGATACGCAGTATTTT.

This chain uses TRBV7-2 with TRBJ1-2, with D possibly TRBD1 on 5 matching bases. The V gene lost 2 bases and the J gene lost 2 bases, with 15 bases spanning the gap. CDR1 is SGHTA and CDR2 is FQGNSA in the germline V gene. This CDR3 contains 16 residues. The CDR3 DNA sequence: TGTGCCAGCAGCTTATCGGGCGGGACGGTAAACTATGGCTACACCTTC. Protein product: CASSLSGGTVNYGYTF.

This chain joins TRBV7-2 and TRBJ2-3; D gene unclear. The CDR3 has 14 amino acids. The germline V and J ends were trimmed by 4 bases and 3 bases, with 11 bases remaining between them. Per germline, CDR1 SGHTA and CDR2 FQGNSA. Here the CDR3 reads CASSSLELTDTQYF. The CDR3 DNA reads TGTGCCAGCAGCTCTTTGGAGCTAACAGATACGCAGTATTTT.

The chain joins TRBV9 to TRBJ1-1; D is ambiguous. With 0 bases removed from V and 6 bases from J, the gap between germline ends came to 15 bases. The germline gives CDR1 SGDLS, CDR2 YYNGEE. The CDR3 has 15 residues. CDR3 coding DNA: TGTGCCAGCAGCGTAGCCCCGGGAGGACGCTCTGAAGCTTTCTTT. This codes for CASSVAPGGRSEAFF.

The chain has TRBV28 and TRBJ1-5, with a weak D call TRBD1 (6 bases). Looked up from germline, CDR1 is MDHEN and CDR2 is SYDVKM. The CDR3 consists of 14 residues. Trimming cost V 6 bases and J 0 bases, with 9 bases left between them. DNA of the CDR3: TGTGCCAGCAGCGACAGGTTTAGCAATCAGCCCCAGCATTTT. Protein sequence: CASSDRFSNQPQHF.

The chain has TRBV9 and TRBJ2-7; D is ambiguous. The ends were cut back, 0 bases at V and 0 bases at J, with 10 bases in the middle. This CDR3 contains 15 residues. Germline CDR1 is SGDLS and CDR2 is YYNGEE. Written as DNA, the CDR3 is TGTGCCAGCAGCGTAGGGGTAGGCAGCTCCTACGAGCAGTACTTC. This codes for CASSVGVGSSYEQYF.

This clone turned up a few times. The chain couples TRBV7-9 to TRBJ1-2; D unclear. Germline CDR1 reads SEHNR; CDR2 reads FQNEAQ (reference sequence). The CDR3 contains 15 residues. V was cut by 2 bases and J by 6 bases, with 16 bases left in between. The CDR3 loop reads CASSLIPAGLDGYTF. The CDR3 DNA reads as TGTGCCAGCAGCTTAATCCCAGCAGGACTGGATGGCTACACCTTC.

This clone has only one observation. V is TRBV7-9 and J is TRBJ1-5; D is ambiguous. The length of the CDR3 is 12 residues. Germline V gene lookup returns CDR1 SEHNR and CDR2 FQNEAQ (reference sequence). V shed 0 bases and J shed 7 bases, with 4 bases lying between them. This CDR3 is CASSLAEQPQHF. The CDR3 nucleotides read TGTGCCAGCAGCTTAGCGGAACAGCCCCAGCATTTT. The whole variable domain, remainder taken from reference TRBV7-9 and TRBJ1-5, is DTGVSQNPRHKITKRGQNVTFRCDPISEHNRLYWYRQTLGQGPEFLTYFQNEAQLEKSRLLSDRFSAERPKGSFSTLEIQRTEQGDSAMYLCASSLAEQPQHFGDGTRLSIL.

The rearrangement links TRBV28 to TRBJ1-1; D gene ambiguous. V was trimmed by 6 bases and J by 7 bases, leaving 21 bases between them. The length of the CDR3 is 15 residues. CDR1 and CDR2 (germline): MDHEN, SYDVKM. The CDR3 loop is CASSYSSGPPLEAFF. Here the CDR3 DNA reads TGTGCCAGCAGCTACTCCTCAGGTCCCCCACTTGAAGCTTTCTTT. Full variable domain (rest looked up from reference TRBV28 and TRBJ1-1): DVKVTQSSRYLVKRTGEKVFLECVQDMDHENMFWYRQDPGLGLRLIYFSYDVKMKEKGDIPEGYSVSREKKERFSLILESASTNQTSMYLCASSYSSGPPLEAFFGQGTRLTVV.

Of note for this clone: A much larger clone differs by one base, so this may be a read error. The V call is TRBV7-6, the J call TRBJ1-3; no reliable D call. V lost 0 bases to trimming and J lost 2 bases, with 2 bases between them. The CDR3 is 13 residues long. CDR1 SGHVS and CDR2 FNYEAQ come from the germline V gene. The CDR3 region is CASSLAAGNTIYF. DNA of the CDR3: TGTGCCAGCAGCTTAGCAGCTGGAAACACCATATATTTT.

This clone has more than one count but fewer than ten. The gene calls are TRBV5-1 and TRBJ2-3; 9 positions match TRBD2. Trimming took 5 bases from V and 2 from J; bases not matched to a gene: 3. The CDR3 is 14 residues long. Germline lookup yields CDR1 SGHRS and CDR2 YFSETQ. In DNA form, the CDR3 reads TGCGCCAGCAGGACTAGCGGAATCACAGATACGCAGTATTTT. Its translation is CASRTSGITDTQYF.

This clone was seen only a few times. The J gene is TRBJ1-6, the V gene TRBV2; the D is unclear. V lost 4 bases and J 9 bases, leaving 1 base between the germline ends. Germline CDR1 reads SNHLY; CDR2 reads FYNNEI. CDR3 length: 10 amino acids. CDR3: CASSGSPLHF. CDR3 sequence (DNA): TGTGCCAGCAGTGGTTCACCCCTCCACTTT.

The sample holds one count of this clone. The genes are TRBV6-1 and TRBJ1-1, with a weak D call TRBD1 (5 bases). Between the trimmed V and J ends, which lost 1 base and 0 bases, there was a span of 9 bases. The CDR3 covers 15 residues. The germline gives CDR1 MNHNS, CDR2 SASEGT. The CDR3 is CASSEGAGMNTEAFF. CDR3 DNA sequence: TGTGCCAGCAGTGAAGGTGCAGGGATGAACACTGAAGCTTTCTTT.

This clone was seen only a few times. The chain combines TRBV6-5 with TRBJ2-7, with D perhaps TRBD2 (6 bases). The V end lost 6 bases, the J end lost 4 bases, and 13 bases lay between the germline ends. The germline CDR1 and CDR2 sequences are MNHEY and SVGAGI. This CDR3 region has 13 residues. The CDR3 DNA sequence: TGTGCCAGCAGCCCCGGGACTTTTTACGAGCAGTACTTC. Amino acid sequence: CASSPGTFYEQYF.

V gene TRBV28 combines with J gene TRBJ2-3, with D unclear. In germline, CDR1 is MDHEN, CDR2 SYDVKM. V lost 6 bases to trimming and J lost 1 base, with 11 bases between them. This CDR3 is built from 14 residues. The CDR3, as DNA: TGTGCCAGCAGAACCGAGCGACGCACAGATACGCAGTATTTT. Translating it yields CASRTERRTDTQYF.

The chain couples TRBV29-1 to TRBJ2-5; D is unresolved. The CDR3 runs to 11 residues. Germline-derived CDR1 and CDR2 are SQVTM and ANQGSEA. The germline V and J ends were trimmed by 4 bases and 5 bases, with 8 bases remaining between them. The CDR3 protein is CSVGPSETQYF. The DNA for the CDR3 is TGCAGCGTTGGGCCTAGTGAGACCCAGTACTTC.

This clone was observed a few times. The genes are TRBV6-1 and TRBJ1-1; D gene ambiguous. V gave up 5 bases and J gave up 12 bases, with 22 bases separating them. The germline gives CDR1 MNHNS, CDR2 SASEGT. This CDR3 contains 14 residues. The CDR3 DNA is TGTGCCAGCAGTTCCAGGACTGCCCAGTTTGGGTCTTTCTTT. This gives the protein CASSSRTAQFGSFF.

The CDR3 bases are TGTGCCAGCAGTGTCGCGGGGGATACGCAGTATTTT. Protein product: CASSVAGDTQYF. V is TRBV28 and J is TRBJ2-3; D may be TRBD2 (6 bases). Trimming removed 5 bases from V and 6 bases from J, with 9 bases in between. Germline lookup yields CDR1 MDHEN and CDR2 SYDVKM. This CDR3 spans 12 amino acids.

The chain combines TRBV6-6 with TRBJ2-6; tentative D call: TRBD1 (5 bases). The CDR3 sequence is 16 residues long. V was trimmed by 4 bases and J by 5 bases, leaving 15 bases between them. Germline CDR1 and CDR2: MNHNY and SVGAGI (reference sequence). The CDR3 protein is CASSSIGQTRANVLTF. CDR3 DNA: TGTGCCAGCAGTTCAATCGGACAAACAAGGGCCAACGTCCTGACTTTC.

This chain connects TRBV6-1 to TRBJ2-3, with 12 nucleotides matching TRBD2. V lost 2 bases and J lost 0; bases outside the gene matches: 3. This CDR3 has 17 amino acids. CDR1 is MNHNS and CDR2 is SASEGT in the germline V gene. The CDR3, as DNA: TGTGCCAGCAGTGAAACTAGCGGGGGGACTAGCACAGATACGCAGTATTTT. It codes for CASSETSGGTSTDTQYF.

This clone was detected only a few times. As DNA, the CDR3 is TGTGCCAGCAGCTTAAACCGGGGAACGCGGGCCTCCTACGAGCAGTACTTC. Amino acids: CASSLNRGTRASYEQYF. The genes are TRBV11-2 and TRBJ2-7, with D tentatively TRBD2 (5 bases). This CDR3 has 17 residues. V gave up 2 bases and J gave up 0 bases, with 17 bases separating them. Germline V lookup: CDR1 SGHAT, CDR2 FQNNGV.